This T cell receptor beta chain comes out of a study of blood T cell repertoires in COVID-19. Background on the study: Nucleic acid was either cDNA or gDNA, and it came from T cells, B-cell-depleted T cells, or PBMCs.

The CDR3 totals 14 residues. Deletions cut 5 bases from V and 5 bases from J, with 13 bases between. Germline CDR1 LGHNA, CDR2 YNFKEQ. Study processing details: Amplification of reference gene primers provided the estimated nucleated cell counts. This table comes from immunoSEQ multiplex PCR, and its TCRdb copy is limited to in-frame clones, with some not included. V, J and clone size are taken as reported in that table, and D and trimming were inferred from the DNA itself. This sample yields roughly 250,000 clones, of which approximately 86% are seen a single time; about 2.5% belongs to the top ten.

The chain is built from TRBV4-2 and TRBJ2-1; D is possibly TRBD1 (6 bases). Input material: PBMCs or T cells enriched from blood (not recorded which). The TCR sequence derives from a woman in her twenties or thirties with acute COVID-19. DNA for the CDR3: TGTGCCAGCAGCGGGGGACAAAGCAACAATGAGCAGTTCTTC. It is translated as CASSGGQSNNEQFF.